A selection of T cell receptor beta chains follows, all from one sample in a study of cytomegalovirus exposure and HLA in healthy donors. Sequencing used immunoSEQ multiplex PCR; TCRdb keeps in-frame clones, though not all of them. The table has a few hundred thousand clones, 86% seen once; the top ten hold over 0.75%. Sequencing was carried out using PBMCs. Receptors were obtained from a woman under 30 in good health and CMV-seronegative. Both conserved end residues are part of each CDR3. D genes are given only for firm matches. The size entry is marked missing in some rows and otherwise reads once, few, many or a size class.

>.|.|TRBJ2-7|TRBV28
TGTGCCAGCAGTTTACAGGGGAACTCCTACGAGCAGTACTTC
CASSLQGNSYEQYF
>.|.|TRBJ2-5|TRBV27
TGTGCCAGCAGTTCGGTCAGGGGAGGGGAGACCCAGTACTTC
CASSSVRGGETQYF
>once|.|TRBJ2-7|TRBV5-1
TGCGCCAGCAGCGGATTCGGGACATTCTACGAGCAGTACTTC
CASSGFGTFYEQYF
>.|.|TRBJ1-1|TRBV5-4
TGTGCCAGCAGCTTTCTTAGAGGATTCGACACTGAAGCTTTCTTT
CASSFLRGFDTEAFF
>.|.|TRBJ2-2|TRBV2
TGTGCCAGCAGTGGTTCGGAGTCCACCGGGGAGCTGTTTTTT
CASSGSESTGELFF
>.|.|TRBJ1-1|TRBV29-1
TGCAGCGTTGTTTTACAAGAAGCTTTCTTT
CSVVLQEAFF
>.|TRBD1|TRBJ1-2|TRBV4-2
TGTGCCAGCAGCCAAGATCTGACAGGGGGCCTCTACACCTTC
CASSQDLTGGLYTF
>.|TRBD2|TRBJ2-5|TRBV10-2
TGCGCCAGCAAGAGTTCCGCGGGGGTCCAAGAGACCCAGTACTTC
CASKSSAGVQETQYF
>.|.|TRBJ2-4|TRBV5-1
TGCGCCAGCAGCTATGACCTAGCGAACAAAAACATTCAGTACTTC
CASSYDLANKNIQYF
>.|.|TRBJ2-4|TRBV4-2
TGTGCCAGCAGCCAAGAATCAGGCCTAGCGAGGAGAGACATTCAGTACTTC
CASSQESGLARRDIQYF
>.|TRBD2|TRBJ2-1|TRBV9
TGTGCCAGCAGCGTAAGTGCTAGCGGGAGTTGGGAGCAGTTCTTC
CASSVSASGSWEQFF
>.|.|TRBJ2-1|TRBV6-1
TGTGCCAGCAGTGTACAGAATCACAATGAGCAGTTCTTC
CASSVQNHNEQFF
>.|.|TRBJ1-1|TRBV27
TGTGCCAGCCGCCCCCCTGGGCAGATGAACACTGAAGCTTTCTTT
CASRPPGQMNTEAFF
>.|TRBD1|TRBJ2-7|TRBV2
TGTGCCAGCAGTGGAGGACAGGGGACAGGAGAGCAGTACTTC
CASSGGQGTGEQYF
>.|.|TRBJ1-1|TRBV7-9
TGTGCCAGCAGCTTAGGGGGACAAGAAGCTTTCTTT
CASSLGGQEAFF
>.|TRBD1|TRBJ2-1|TRBV6-6
TGTGCCAGCACTAACAGGGGGCACAATGAGCAGTTCTTC
CASTNRGHNEQFF
>.|.|TRBJ1-1|TRBV25-1
TGTGCCAGCAGTGAATCTGGAGTTAACACTGAAGCTTTCTTT
CASSESGVNTEAFF
>.|TRBD2|TRBJ2-5|TRBV18
TGTGCCAGCTCACCTCGGACTAGCGGGACCCAAGAGACCCAGTACTTC
CASSPRTSGTQETQYF
>.|.|TRBJ2-2|TRBV4-2
TGTGCCAGCAGCCGCGTAGGCGGAGCCCGAGGAACCGGGGAGCTGTTTTTT
CASSRVGGARGTGELFF
>once|.|TRBJ1-1|TRBV21-1
TGTGCCAGCAGCAATCAGGTTGAAGCTTTCTTT
CASSNQVEAFF
>.|TRBD1|TRBJ2-3|TRBV15
TGTGCCACCAGCGGTGGACAGGGGCGCCTTAGCACAGATACGCAGTATTTT
CATSGGQGRLSTDTQYF
>.|TRBD2|TRBJ2-3|TRBV7-9
TGTGCCAGCAGTTCTGGCGGGGGGGCGGTATTGACAGATACGCAGTATTTT
CASSSGGGAVLTDTQYF
>.|TRBD1|TRBJ1-1|TRBV7-3
TGTGCCAGCAGCCGAGGGACAGGGTTCACTGAAGCTTTCTTT
CASSRGTGFTEAFF
>.|TRBD1|TRBJ1-4|TRBV4-1
TGCGCCAGCAGCCAGGGGACGGGACAGCGGCGGAGTCGGGTTAATGAAAAACTGTTTTTT
CASSQGTGQRRSRVNEKLFF
>.|TRBD1|TRBJ1-2|TRBV6-6
TGTGCCAGCAGTCACAACAGGGGTAACTATGGCTACACCTTC
CASSHNRGNYGYTF
>.|TRBD1|TRBJ2-2|TRBV5-4
TGTGCCAGCAGGGGCGGGACAGGGGGCGTTTTTGGGGAGCTGTTTTTT
CASRGGTGGVFGELFF
>.|.|TRBJ1-2|TRBV28
TGTGCCAGCAGTTTATTGCAGGGAGGCTACACCTTC
CASSLLQGGYTF
>.|TRBD2|TRBJ2-2|TRBV6-4
TGTGCCAGCAGTGACTCGATGGCGGGGGACCTCACCGGGGAGCTGTTTTTT
CASSDSMAGDLTGELFF
>few|.|TRBJ2-7|TRBV2
TGTGCCAGCAGAGAGGACAGCCGCAGCTCCTACGAGCAGTACTTC
CASREDSRSSYEQYF
>.|TRBD1|TRBJ2-5|TRBV27
TGTGCCAGCAGAAAGGGACAGCCACAAGAGACCCAGTACTTC
CASRKGQPQETQYF
>.|TRBD1|TRBJ1-2|TRBV28
TGTGCCAGCAGTTTGGGGGACAGGGGCTACTATGGCTACACCTTC
CASSLGDRGYYGYTF
>.|.|TRBJ1-2|TRBV27
TGTGCCAGCAGTCGCCGGCGAGGACAGATCTATGGCTACACCTTC
CASSRRRGQIYGYTF
>.|.|TRBJ1-4|TRBV29-1
TGCAGCGCAATCGGTGGTGCAACTAATGAAAAACTGTTTTTT
CSAIGGATNEKLFF
>.|.|TRBJ2-3|TRBV4-1
TGCGCCAGCAGCCCGTACGAGGAACGCACAGATACGCAGTATTTT
CASSPYEERTDTQYF
>.|.|TRBJ1-2|TRBV6-1
TGTGCCAGCAGTGAACAGTTAAACTATGGCTACACCTTC
CASSEQLNYGYTF
>.|TRBD1|TRBJ2-7|TRBV4-1
TGCGCCAGCAGCCGAGTTGCAGACAGGGTTGCCTACGAGCAGTACTTC
CASSRVADRVAYEQYF
>.|TRBD2|TRBJ2-5|TRBV2
TGTGCCAGCAGTGACGGGGGACTAGCCGAGACCCAGTACTTC
CASSDGGLAETQYF
>.|.|TRBJ1-1|TRBV7-9
TGTGCCAGCAGCTTATATTCCAGGGCCATGAACACTGAAGCTTTCTTT
CASSLYSRAMNTEAFF
>.|TRBD2|TRBJ2-7|TRBV9
TGTGCCAGCAGCGCATATAGCGGGGGTGCCTCGGAGCAGTACTTC
CASSAYSGGASEQYF
>.|TRBD2|TRBJ2-2|TRBV27
TGTGCCAGCGGACTTAGCGGGAATGGTGGCGGGGAGCTGTTTTTT
CASGLSGNGGGELFF
>few|.|TRBJ2-2|TRBV18
TGTGCCAGCTCTATCAGGGGAGACACCGGGGAGCTGTTTTTT
CASSIRGDTGELFF